The 29 T cell receptor beta chains in this list originate from one sample, sequenced in a study of cytomegalovirus exposure and HLA in healthy donors. Researchers ran the PCR with 60 Vbeta and 13 Jbeta primers. Produced via immunoSEQ multiplex PCR; TCRdb's table is partial and in-frame only. The sample contains some 250,000 clones, 82% of which appear only once. What was sequenced was PBMCs. The receptors here all came from a woman aged 40 to 50 in good health and CMV-seropositive.

The rearrangement uses TRBV27 and TRBJ2-7; the D is unclear. Deletions cut 8 bases from V and 0 bases from J, with 14 bases between. The CDR3 is 14 amino acids. The germline gives CDR1 MNHEY, CDR2 SMNVEV (reference sequence). CDR3 amino acids: CASQSIPSSYEQYF. CDR3 DNA sequence: TGTGCCAGCCAATCCATTCCTAGCTCCTACGAGCAGTACTTC.

J is TRBJ2-7 and V is TRBV4-3, with D possibly TRBD2 on 6 matching bases. V gave up 0 bases and J gave up 6 bases, with 15 bases separating them. This CDR3 spans 15 amino acids. The germline V gene has CDR1 LGHNA and CDR2 YSLEER. The CDR3 DNA follows: TGCGCCAGCAGCCAAGATCGGGGACCCGGGGGCGAGCAGTACTTC. This encodes CASSQDRGPGGEQYF.

CDR3 amino acids: CASRAGRAGYTF. The CDR3, as DNA: TGCGCCAGCAGGGCGGGCCGCGCTGGCTACACCTTC. V gene TRBV4-1 combines with J gene TRBJ1-2; D is unresolved. Germline CDR1 reads MGHRA; CDR2 reads YSYEKL. The V end was cut by 6 bases, the J end by 7 bases, with 12 bases between. This CDR3 has 12 residues.

The chain combines TRBV9 with TRBJ1-1; maybe TRBD1 (5 bases). The germline CDR1 and CDR2 sequences are SGDLS and YYNGEE. The CDR3 has 15 residues. Trimming stripped 3 bases from V and 3 bases from J, with 15 bases between. The CDR3 protein is CASSGGDGGDTEAFF. For the CDR3, the DNA is TGTGCCAGCAGCGGGGGGGATGGGGGGGACACTGAAGCTTTCTTT.

The genes are TRBV7-2 and TRBJ1-1; D not certain. Germline CDR1 reads SGHTA; CDR2 reads FQGNSA. Between the trimmed V and J ends, which lost 5 bases and 1 base, there was a span of 14 bases. This CDR3 has 15 amino acids. Here the CDR3 DNA reads TGTGCCAGCAGCCAGAGGAGGCAACAGAACACTGAAGCTTTCTTT. Translating gives CASSQRRQQNTEAFF.

The V call is TRBV6-6, the J call TRBJ1-2; 11 bases are a match to TRBD1. The trim removed 7 bases at V and 2 bases at J, leaving 6 bases unmatched. The CDR3 covers 15 residues. Per germline, CDR1 MNHNY and CDR2 SVGAGI (reference sequence). CDR3 loop: CASTKGTGGNYGYTF. The CDR3 region has the DNA TGTGCCAGCACCAAAGGGACAGGGGGAAACTATGGCTACACCTTC.

This chain uses TRBV25-1 with TRBJ2-7; tentatively, D is TRBD2 (6 bases). CDR1 and CDR2 (germline): MGHDK, SYGVNS. The CDR3 has 15 amino acids. V was pared by 4 bases and J by 1 base, with 14 bases between. DNA for the CDR3: TGTGCCAGCAGTGCCCGCGGGGCCGATTCCTACGAGCAGTACTTC. Translating gives CASSARGADSYEQYF.

CDR3 sequence (DNA): TGTGCCAGCAGCTCCTACAGGGGGCGCAACTATGGCTACACCTTC. Its translation: CASSSYRGRNYGYTF. The J gene is TRBJ1-2, the V gene TRBV11-2; TRBD1 agrees at 9 bases. Germline V gene data show CDR1 as SGHAT and CDR2 as FQNNGV. CDR3 length equals 15 residues. V shed 4 bases and J 2 bases; nucleotides not matched to a gene: 5.

This clone was seen a single time. One end of the junction fails to match germline, which may point to a read error. The CDR3 region is CSSSLVSGSSTDTQYF. Written as DNA, the CDR3 is TGTTCCAGCAGCTTAGTCAGCGGGTCGAGCACAGATACGCAGTATTTT. The J gene is TRBJ2-3, the V gene TRBV7-9; tentatively, D is TRBD2 (6 bases). The CDR3 extends over 16 amino acids. Germline V lookup: CDR1 SEHNR, CDR2 FQNEAQ (reference sequence).

The rearrangement joins TRBV5-6 to TRBJ1-2, with 7 bases identical to TRBD1. From germline, CDR1 is SGHDT and CDR2 YYEEEE. The CDR3 covers 16 residues. With 1 base clipped from V and 4 bases from J, the junction kept 10 bases outside the gene matches. In nucleotides, the CDR3 is TGTGCCAGCAGCTTGCGTCCGACAGGGAGGCCCTATGGCTACACCTTC. It translates to CASSLRPTGRPYGYTF.

The chain combines TRBV19 with TRBJ1-6; TRBD1 might be the D (5 bases). With 3 bases removed from V and 2 bases from J, the gap between germline ends came to 8 bases. This CDR3 has 15 amino acids. Germline CDR1 LNHDA, CDR2 SQIVND (reference sequence). Here the CDR3 DNA reads TGTGCCAGTAGTATGACAGCTACCTATAATTCACCCCTCCACTTT. The encoded protein is CASSMTATYNSPLHF.

The rearrangement links TRBV2 to TRBJ2-5; D is unresolved. The DNA end lines up better with TRBJ2-7; the J call may be wrong. This CDR3 is 10 amino acids long. Germline V gene lookup returns CDR1 SNHLY and CDR2 FYNNEI. This CDR3 reads CASNLDEQYF. The CDR3 DNA is TGTGCCAGCAACCTAGACGAGCAGTACTTC.

CDR3 protein: CATTKDDRGLDSGNTIYF. Here the CDR3 DNA reads TGTGCCACCACGAAAGACGACAGGGGTCTCGACTCTGGAAACACCATATATTTT. This rearrangement joins TRBV10-3 to TRBJ1-3; 8 nucleotides align to TRBD1. The junction had 17 bases not matched to a gene; V was cut back by 10 bases and J by 0 bases. Germline CDR1 ENHRY, CDR2 SYGVKD. The CDR3 has 18 residues.

The J gene is TRBJ1-2, the V gene TRBV10-3, with D maybe TRBD1 (5 bases). CDR1 ENHRY and CDR2 SYGVKD come from the germline V gene. V was clipped by 0 bases and J by 5 bases, with 19 bases between them. The CDR3 is 17 residues long. CDR3 in DNA: TGTGCCATCAGTGAGTCGACGACAGAAGGGGAGGGGTATGGCTACACCTTC. This encodes CAISESTTEGEGYGYTF.

This chain connects TRBV7-9 to TRBJ2-5; maybe TRBD2 (6 bases). The CDR3 extends over 15 amino acids. V was cut by 5 bases and J by 4 bases, with 17 bases left in between. Germline V gene sequence: CDR1 SEHNR, CDR2 FQNEAQ (reference sequence). CDR3 sequence: CASSRGTGEGETQYF. Here the CDR3 DNA reads TGTGCCAGCAGCCGGGGGACGGGAGAAGGAGAGACCCAGTACTTC.

This chain uses TRBV2 with TRBJ1-1; D unclear. The CDR3 sequence is 13 residues long. Per germline, CDR1 SNHLY and CDR2 FYNNEI. The V gene lost 7 bases and the J gene lost 6 bases, with 15 bases spanning the gap. CDR3 in DNA: TGTGCCAGCATCCTTAGATTCGGAGCTGAAGCTTTCTTT. This gives the protein CASILRFGAEAFF.

V usage is TRBV30 and J usage is TRBJ2-7; D might be TRBD2 (6 bases). Trimming took 3 bases from V and 0 from J, leaving 15 bases between them. Per the germline V gene, CDR1 is GTSNPN and CDR2 is SVGIG (reference sequence). The CDR3 is 15 residues long. Written as DNA, the CDR3 is TGTGCCTGGAGCGCGGGGCGCATTAGCTCCTACGAGCAGTACTTC. It encodes CAWSAGRISSYEQYF. Full variable domain (rest looked up from reference TRBV30 and TRBJ2-7): SQTIHQWPATLVQPVGSPLSLECTVEGTSNPNLYWYRQAAGRGLQLLFYSVGIGQISSEVPQNLSASRPQDRQFILSSKKLLLSDSGFYLCAWSAGRISSYEQYFGPGTRLTVT.

The J gene is TRBJ2-7, the V gene TRBV19; 12 bases agree with TRBD1. Germline V gene lookup returns CDR1 LNHDA and CDR2 SQIVND (reference sequence). Unmatched junction bases numbered 4, after V lost 7 bases and J lost 3 bases. The length of the CDR3 is 14 residues. The CDR3 nucleotides are TGTGCCAGTATGGGGACAGGGGGCCTCTACGAGCAGTACTTC. This gives the protein CASMGTGGLYEQYF. The full variable domain, its missing parts supplied by reference TRBV19 and TRBJ2-7, is DGGITQSPKYLFRKEGQNVTLSCEQNLNHDAMYWYRQDPGQGLRLIYYSQIVNDFQKGDIAEGYSVSREKKESFPLTVTSAQKNPTAFYLCASMGTGGLYEQYFGPGTRLTVT.

This clone has a single count. The chain carries TRBV19 and TRBJ1-1; TRBD1 might be the D (6 bases). Germline V gene data show CDR1 as LNHDA and CDR2 as SQIVND (reference sequence). The V end lost 5 bases, the J end lost 0 bases, and 16 bases lay between the germline ends. This CDR3 region has 16 residues. The CDR3 protein is CASSLGGRTMNTEAFF. The CDR3 DNA sequence: TGTGCCAGTAGTCTAGGGGGGCGAACCATGAACACTGAAGCTTTCTTT.

The chain is built from TRBV6-5 and TRBJ1-2, with TRBD1 matching over 8 bases. Germline assignment: CDR1 MNHEY and CDR2 SVGAGI. The V segment lost 4 bases and the J segment 4 bases; nucleotides outside the gene matches: 11. This CDR3 comprises 16 residues. The CDR3 loop reads CASSSYLTGVPYGYTF. The CDR3 coding sequence is TGTGCCAGCAGTTCATATTTGACAGGGGTACCCTATGGCTACACCTTC.

This chain uses TRBV4-3 with TRBJ2-5; D is uncertain. Germline V gives CDR1 LGHNA, CDR2 YSLEER. With 0 bases removed from V and 4 bases from J, the gap between germline ends came to 9 bases. The CDR3 consists of 14 residues. The CDR3 nucleotides read TGCGCCAGCAGCCAAGATACGCAGCGAGAGACCCAGTACTTC. Its protein is CASSQDTQRETQYF.

V usage is TRBV7-9 and J usage is TRBJ2-7; D remains unclear. Deletions cut 4 bases from V and 3 bases from J, with 4 bases between. This CDR3 has 11 amino acids. Germline V gene lookup returns CDR1 SEHNR and CDR2 FQNEAQ (reference sequence). CDR3 sequence: CASSYNYEQYF. In nucleotides, the CDR3 is TGTGCCAGCAGCTACAACTACGAGCAGTACTTC.

The chain uses TRBV4-1 and TRBJ2-7; the D is unclear. This CDR3 is 16 amino acids long. V gave up 0 bases and J gave up 4 bases, with 16 bases separating them. The germline gives CDR1 MGHRA, CDR2 YSYEKL. This CDR3 is CASSQDMGRPLYEQYF. DNA for the CDR3: TGCGCCAGCAGCCAAGATATGGGCAGGCCCCTTTACGAGCAGTACTTC.

This rearrangement joins TRBV6-5 to TRBJ1-2; 11 bases are shared with TRBD1. Germline V gene lookup returns CDR1 MNHEY and CDR2 SVGAGI. Trimming took 5 bases from V and 4 from J; bases not matched to a gene: 3. The CDR3 is made up of 14 amino acids. The CDR3 DNA reads TGTGCCAGCAGTCCGGACAGGGGGCCCTATGGCTACACCTTC. This sequence encodes CASSPDRGPYGYTF.

The V call is TRBV19, the J call TRBJ2-6, with 7 bases identical to TRBD1. Per germline, CDR1 LNHDA and CDR2 SQIVND (reference sequence). This CDR3 spans 16 amino acids. V lost 6 bases, J lost 2 bases, and 7 bases stayed unmatched. The CDR3: CASRRQGIPGANVLTF. DNA of the CDR3: TGTGCCAGTAGGCGACAGGGAATCCCTGGGGCCAACGTCCTGACTTTC.

A few counts support this clone. The chain uses TRBV5-1 and TRBJ2-2, with 7 bases identical to TRBD2. Losses at the gene ends were 0 bases for V and 4 bases for J; bases not matched to a gene: 6. The length of the CDR3 is 16 residues. The germline V gene encodes CDR1 SGHRS and CDR2 YFSETQ. CDR3 residues: CASSLEPGGGTGELFF. The CDR3 coding sequence is TGCGCCAGCAGCTTGGAGCCGGGGGGAGGCACCGGGGAGCTGTTTTTT.

This clone has a handful of counts. This chain links TRBV6-4 with TRBJ2-2; 8 bases line up with TRBD2. CDR3 size: 14 residues. Germline V CDR1 and CDR2: MRHNA, SNTAGT. Trimming took 3 bases from V and 4 from J; bases not matched to a gene: 1. The CDR3 loop reads CASSEGTSTGELFF. The CDR3 DNA follows: TGTGCCAGCAGTGAGGGGACTAGCACCGGGGAGCTGTTTTTT.

This clone was recorded once. The rearrangement joins TRBV5-6 to TRBJ1-2, with D possibly being TRBD1 (6 bases). V lost 4 bases and J lost 1, with 17 bases in between. Germline assignment: CDR1 SGHDT and CDR2 YYEEEE. This CDR3 is 16 amino acids long. In nucleotides, the CDR3 is TGTGCCAGCAGCAGGGGGAATACAGGGCTTAACTATGGCTACACCTTC. This gives the protein CASSRGNTGLNYGYTF.

This clone was observed a single time. The V call is TRBV7-3, the J call TRBJ2-7, with a possible D match to TRBD1 (6 bases). The CDR3 totals 16 residues. Trimming removed 5 bases at V and 2 bases at J, with 19 bases between. Germline V gene lookup returns CDR1 SGHTA and CDR2 FQGTGA. The CDR3 is CASSKSPGQGTYEQYF. CDR3 nucleotides: TGTGCCAGCAGCAAATCACCGGGACAAGGGACCTACGAGCAGTACTTC.